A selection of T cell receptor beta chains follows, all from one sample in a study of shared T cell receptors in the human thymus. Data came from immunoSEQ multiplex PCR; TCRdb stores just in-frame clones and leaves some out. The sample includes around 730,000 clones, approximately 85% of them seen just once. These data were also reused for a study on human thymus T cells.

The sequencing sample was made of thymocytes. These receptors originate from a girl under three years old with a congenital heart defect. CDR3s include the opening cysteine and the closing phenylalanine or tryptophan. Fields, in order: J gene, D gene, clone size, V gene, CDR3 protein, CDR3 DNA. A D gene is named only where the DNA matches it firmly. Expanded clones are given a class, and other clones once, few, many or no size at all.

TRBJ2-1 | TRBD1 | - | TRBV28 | CASSHKDRGLDEQFF | TGTGCCAGCAGTCATAAAGACAGGGGGCTGGATGAGCAGTTCTTC
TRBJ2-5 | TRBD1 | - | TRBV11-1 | CASSLVPRTGNGETQYF | TGTGCCAGCAGCTTAGTACCCCGGACAGGCAACGGGGAGACCCAGTACTTC
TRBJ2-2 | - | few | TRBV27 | CASSSRRTVTGELFF | TGTGCCAGCAGTTCAAGGCGGACAGTTACCGGGGAGCTGTTTTTT
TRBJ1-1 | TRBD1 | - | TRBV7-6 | CASSLDLGQGVYTEAFF | TGTGCCAGCAGCTTAGACTTGGGACAGGGAGTTTACACTGAAGCTTTCTTT
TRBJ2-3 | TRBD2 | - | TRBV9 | CASSADKGSGGMSTDTQYF | TGTGCCAGCAGCGCTGATAAAGGTAGCGGGGGGATGAGCACAGATACGCAGTATTTT
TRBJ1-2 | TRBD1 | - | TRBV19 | CASSQATGLYGYTF | TGTGCCAGTAGTCAGGCGACAGGGCTCTATGGCTACACCTTC
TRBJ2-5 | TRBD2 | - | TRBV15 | CATSREREAGMYQETQYF | TGTGCCACCAGCAGAGAACGGGAGGCGGGGATGTACCAAGAGACCCAGTACTTC
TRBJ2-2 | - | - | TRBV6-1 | CASSWGHQNTGELFF | TGTGCCAGCAGCTGGGGACATCAGAACACCGGGGAGCTGTTTTTT
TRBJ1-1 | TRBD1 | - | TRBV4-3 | CASSPIGQGSTEAFF | TGCGCCAGCAGCCCTATAGGACAGGGAAGCACTGAAGCTTTCTTT
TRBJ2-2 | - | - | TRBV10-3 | CATRGGHNTGELFF | TGTGCCACTCGCGGGGGCCATAACACCGGGGAGCTGTTTTTT
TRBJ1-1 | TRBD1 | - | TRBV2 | CASSEPVPGQGEAFF | TGTGCCAGCAGTGAACCTGTCCCGGGACAGGGGGAAGCTTTCTTT
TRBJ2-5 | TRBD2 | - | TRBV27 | CASMGGGGASVETQYF | TGTGCCAGCATGGGGGGCGGGGGGGCTTCGGTAGAGACCCAGTACTTC
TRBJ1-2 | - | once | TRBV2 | CASRPHVQQTNYGYTF | TGTGCCAGCAGGCCTCATGTACAGCAGACTAACTATGGCTACACCTTC
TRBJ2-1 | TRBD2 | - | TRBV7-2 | CASSFSPLAGTSNEQFF | TGTGCCAGCAGCTTTTCTCCCCTGGCCGGGACTAGCAATGAGCAGTTCTTC
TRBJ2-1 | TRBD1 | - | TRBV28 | CASSRPTDRDNEQFF | TGTGCCAGCAGCCGACCCACGGACAGGGACAATGAGCAGTTCTTC
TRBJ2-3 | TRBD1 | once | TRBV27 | CASSTLLQGATDTQYF | TGTGCCAGCAGCACCCTACTACAGGGGGCGACAGATACGCAGTATTTT
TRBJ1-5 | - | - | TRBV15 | CATSRLSRDSNQPQHF | TGTGCCACCAGTAGATTAAGCAGGGATAGCAATCAGCCCCAGCATTTT
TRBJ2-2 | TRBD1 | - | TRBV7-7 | CASSVQGAGTGELFF | TGTGCTAGCAGCGTACAGGGGGCTGGTACCGGGGAGCTGTTTTTT
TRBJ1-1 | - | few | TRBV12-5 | CASGSGLNTEAFF | TGTGCTAGTGGTTCAGGCCTGAACACTGAAGCTTTCTTT
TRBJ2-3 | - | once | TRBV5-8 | CASSFPNDYTDTQYF | TGTGCCAGCAGCTTCCCTAACGATTATACAGATACGCAGTATTTT
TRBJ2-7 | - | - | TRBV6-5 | CASRPGQTRYEQYF | TGTGCCAGCAGGCCTGGACAGACCCGGTACGAGCAGTACTTC
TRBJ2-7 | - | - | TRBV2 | CASSRYTIPVWQYF | TGTGCCAGCAGTCGCTATACTATTCCGGTTTGGCAGTACTTC